This T cell receptor beta chain was obtained from a study of blood T cell repertoires in COVID-19. Looking at the study overall: Samples taken during acute and convalescent COVID-19 were collected in the United States, Italy and Spain. Sources were T cells, B-cell-depleted T cells, or PBMCs; the material itself was cDNA or gDNA.

CDR3 length equals 15 residues. In the authors' workflow: For nucleated cells, counts were estimated from reference gene primer amplification. The assay was immunoSEQ multiplex PCR, and TCRdb's table has in-frame clones only and misses some. For V, J and clone size, that table is used; D and trimming come from the DNA. Of approximately 130,000 clones in the sample, around four fifths were seen once. The sample taken for sequencing was peripheral blood. The sequence was collected from a human donor in a cohort sampled during active COVID-19. V gene TRBV21-1 combines with J gene TRBJ1-3. TRBV21-1 is labeled a pseudogene. The CDR3 sequence: CASNQLGCSGNTIYF. DNA of the CDR3: TGTGCCAGCAACCAGCTCGGGTGCTCTGGAAACACCATATATTTT.